The 21 T cell receptor beta chains below were found in one sample sequenced in a study of regulatory T cells in long-lasting Graves disease. Building of the TCR beta libraries involved iRepertoire HTBI primers and Arm-PCR of CDR3 regions. A single record per CDR3 protein comes from TCRdb applying MiXCR to the multiplex PCR reads. The sample lists 510,000 or so distinct CDR3 sequences, more than 10% occurring once. The time point: newly diagnosed GD, antithyroid drugs for less than 3 months. The TCR library was made from RNA that had been extracted from PBMCs in TRIzol. The same data also contributed to another study, on T cells in Graves' hyperthyroidism and ophthalmopathy.

The sample in question was peripheral blood mononuclear cells (PBMCs), obtained at new diagnosis, from a patient treated with antithyroid drugs. The receptors stem from a woman in her 30s with Graves disease.

There are many counts of this clonotype. The chain carries TRBV3-1 and TRBJ2-5; unclear D gene. The V end was cut by 0 bases, the J end by 4 bases, with 9 bases between. This CDR3 is built from 14 residues. Germline V lookup: CDR1 LGHDT, CDR2 YNNKEL (reference sequence). CDR3: CASSQEEFGETQYF. For the CDR3, the DNA is TGTGCCAGCAGCCAAGAAGAGTTCGGAGAGACCCAGTACTTC.

This clonotype came up many times. This sequence joins TRBV11-2 and TRBJ2-5, with 10 bases identical to TRBD1. V gave up 2 bases and J gave up 6 bases; unmatched junction bases: 6. Germline CDR1 SGHAT, CDR2 FQNNGV. The CDR3 is 15 residues long. CDR3 residues: CASSLRGTGVKTQYF. In nucleotides, the CDR3 is TGTGCCAGCAGCTTAAGGGGGACAGGGGTGAAGACCCAGTACTTC.

The sample holds many counts of this clonotype. The chain joins TRBV15 to TRBJ2-2, with TRBD1 as a possible D gene (5 bases). V lost 0 bases and J 6 bases, leaving 8 bases between the germline ends. The length of the CDR3 is 14 residues. The V gene's germline CDR1 is LNHNV and CDR2 YYDKDF (reference sequence). CDR3 DNA: TGTGCCACCAGCAGAGACAGGGTATCCGGGGAGCTGTTTTTT. Translated, it gives CATSRDRVSGELFF.

This clonotype was picked up many times. V usage is TRBV7-3 and J usage is TRBJ2-5; the D gene is possibly TRBD2 (7 bases). Between the trimmed V and J ends, which lost 5 bases and 6 bases, there was a span of 28 bases. The germline V gene has CDR1 SGHTA and CDR2 FQGTGA. This CDR3 is 18 amino acids long. The CDR3 nucleotides read TGTGCCAGCAGCGTTACGGGAGGAGGTGGGACAATCGGGCAGACCCAGTACTTC. Encoded protein: CASSVTGGGGTIGQTQYF. Looking up the rest from reference TRBV7-3 and TRBJ2-5 gives the full variable domain: GAGVSQTPSNKVTEKGKYVELRCDPISGHTALYWYRQSLGQGPEFLIYFQGTGAADDSGLPNDRFFAVRPEGSVSTLKIQRTERGDSAVYLCASSVTGGGGTIGQTQYFGPGTRLLVL.

On this clonotype itself: Only one base separates this from a far larger clonotype, so it likely reflects a read error. The chain uses TRBV13 and TRBJ1-4; D ambiguous. V lost 3 bases and J 8 bases, leaving 7 bases between the germline ends. The length of the CDR3 is 12 residues. Germline V gene lookup returns CDR1 PRHDT and CDR2 FYEKMQ (reference sequence). CDR3 sequence reads: CASSFGREKLFF. The CDR3, as DNA: TGTGCCAGCAGCTTCGGGAGAGAAAAACTGTTTTTT.

At least ten counts were recorded for this clonotype. The V gene is TRBV6-1, the J gene TRBJ1-2, with TRBD1 matching over 12 bases. V shed 6 bases, J shed 8 bases, and the junction held 10 bases outside the gene matches. The CDR3 consists of 15 residues. Germline V gene sequence: CDR1 MNHNS, CDR2 SASEGT. The CDR3 DNA reads TGTGCCAGCAGAGACCCGGGACAGGGGGCGCGGGGCTACACCTTC. Its protein product is CASRDPGQGARGYTF.

Notes on this clonotype: A read error may explain this, as a much larger clone is one base away. V is TRBV12-3 or TRBV12-4 and J is TRBJ2-3, with 14 bases lining up with TRBD2. Losses at the gene ends were 6 bases for V and 4 bases for J; bases not matched to a gene: 18. This CDR3 is built from 20 residues. As DNA, the CDR3 is TGTGCCAGCAGCCCCGGGACTAGCGGGAGTTTATTGTCTCGCGCAGATACGCAGTATTTT. It translates to CASSPGTSGSLLSRADTQYF.

The sample holds many counts of this clonotype. The chain couples TRBV12-3 or TRBV12-4 to TRBJ2-7; D call uncertain. The CDR3 spans 14 residues. V was shortened by 4 bases and J by 7 bases, with 17 bases between the two germline ends. The CDR3 DNA is TGTGCCAGCAGTTATTACGGCCGGTCGAGGGAGCAGTACTTC. The encoded protein is CASSYYGRSREQYF.

At least ten counts were recorded for this clonotype. The chain couples TRBV19 to TRBJ2-5, with 7 positions matching TRBD1. Germline CDR1 LNHDA, CDR2 SQIVND (reference sequence). The CDR3 runs 15 residues. The V gene end was trimmed by 7 bases and the J gene end by 2 bases; junction bases not matched to a gene: 10. The DNA for the CDR3 is TGTGCCAGTAAGAGGGGGCTGGGAACTCAAGAGACCCAGTACTTC. Amino acid sequence: CASKRGLGTQETQYF. Full variable domain (remainder filled in from reference TRBV19 and TRBJ2-5): DGGITQSPKYLFRKEGQNVTLSCEQNLNHDAMYWYRQDPGQGLRLIYYSQIVNDFQKGDIAEGYSVSREKKESFPLTVTSAQKNPTAFYLCASKRGLGTQETQYFGPGTRLLVL.

In this sample, this clonotype turned up a few times. This sequence joins TRBV6-2 or TRBV6-3 and TRBJ1-1; weak D call: TRBD1 (5 bases). Germline V gene lookup returns CDR1 MNHEY and CDR2 SVGEGT. This CDR3 is built from 21 residues. V lost 6 bases and J lost 0, with 32 bases in between. Here the CDR3 reads CASRRRFIKRGRSLMNTEAFF. Written as DNA, the CDR3 is TGTGCCAGCAGGCGCCGATTTATTAAAAGGGGACGTTCACTAATGAACACTGAAGCTTTCTTT.

This clonotype appeared many times. This chain links TRBV6-5 with TRBJ2-5; 9 bases are shared with TRBD1. The V gene end was trimmed by 4 bases and the J gene end by 5 bases; junction bases not matched to a gene: 8. Germline values: CDR1 MNHEY, CDR2 SVGAGI. The CDR3 length is 15 residues. The CDR3 DNA is TGTGCCAGCAGTTGGCGGACAGGGGAAGGGGAGACCCAGTACTTC. Translation gives CASSWRTGEGETQYF.

V is TRBV6-9 and J is TRBJ2-6, with D unresolved. Germline CDR1 is MNHGY and CDR2 is SVAAGI. V was cut by 3 bases and J by 2 bases, with 8 bases left in between. The CDR3 runs 15 residues. The CDR3 here is CASSYGGTGANVLTF. DNA for the CDR3: TGTGCCAGCAGTTACGGTGGGACTGGGGCCAACGTCCTGACTTTC.

The chain recombines TRBV19 with TRBJ2-7; 7 bases map to TRBD2. The CDR3 is 14 residues long. The trim removed 5 bases at V and 5 bases at J, leaving 9 bases unmatched. Germline assignment: CDR1 LNHDA and CDR2 SQIVND (reference sequence). CDR3 region: CASSLGGRDHEQYF. CDR3 bases: TGTGCCAGTAGTTTGGGGGGGAGAGACCACGAGCAGTACTTC.

This clonotype showed up just a few times. The gene calls are TRBV7-8 and TRBJ2-7; no firm D call. V was trimmed by 2 bases and J by 0 bases, leaving 11 bases between them. CDR1 SGHVS and CDR2 FQNEAQ come from the germline V gene. This CDR3 is 15 amino acids long. CDR3 nucleotides: TGTGCCAGCAGCTTAACCACACTCTCCTCCTACGAGCAGTACTTC. It encodes CASSLTTLSSYEQYF. The whole variable domain, filled in from reference TRBV7-8 and TRBJ2-7, reads GAGVSQSPRYKVAKRGQDVALRCDPISGHVSLFWYQQALGQGPEFLTYFQNEAQLDKSGLPSDRFFAERPEGSVSTLKIQRTQQEDSAVYLCASSLTTLSSYEQYFGPGTRLTVT.

There are a few counts of this clonotype. This chain connects TRBV3-1 to TRBJ2-1; 12 bases are shared with TRBD2. The V gene end was trimmed by 7 bases and the J gene end by 1 base; junction bases not matched to a gene: 2. Germline CDR1 and CDR2: LGHDT and YNNKEL (reference sequence). This CDR3 is 15 amino acids long. CDR3: CASKLAGGSYNEQFF. The CDR3 nucleotides read TGTGCCAGCAAACTAGCGGGAGGTTCCTACAATGAGCAGTTCTTC.

Many counts were recorded for this clonotype. The J gene is TRBJ2-1, the V gene TRBV5-1, with unresolved D. Germline V lookup: CDR1 SGHRS, CDR2 YFSETQ. This CDR3 has 18 amino acids. V lost 4 bases and J lost 0, with 20 bases in between. CDR3 sequence (DNA): TGCGCCAGCAGCCGACCCACCCGTGGCGGAAGCTCCTACAATGAGCAGTTCTTC. This codes for CASSRPTRGGSSYNEQFF. The full variable domain, in which reference TRBV5-1 and TRBJ2-1 provide the parts outside the CDR3, is KAGVTQTPRYLIKTRGQQVTLSCSPISGHRSVSWYQQTPGQGLQFLFEYFSETQRNKGNFPGRFSGRQFSNSRSEMNVSTLELGDSALYLCASSRPTRGGSSYNEQFFGPGTRLTVL.

This clonotype was observed many times. The chain recombines TRBV28 with TRBJ2-1; a possible D gene is TRBD1 (5 bases). V was clipped by 4 bases and J by 0 bases, with 16 bases between them. Germline V gene sequence: CDR1 MDHEN, CDR2 SYDVKM. This CDR3 has 17 amino acids. The DNA of the CDR3 is TGTGCCAGCAGTTACCCCAGACAGCCGTTCTCCTACAATGAGCAGTTCTTC. This gives the protein CASSYPRQPFSYNEQFF.

In this sample, this clonotype turned up many times. The V and J genes are TRBV28 and TRBJ2-3; 10 nucleotides line up with TRBD2. Germline V lookup: CDR1 MDHEN, CDR2 SYDVKM. V shed 4 bases, J shed 4 bases, and the junction held 8 bases outside the gene matches. CDR3 size: 16 residues. The chain's CDR3 is CASSSQAGGTPDTQYF. Written as DNA, the CDR3 is TGTGCCAGCAGTTCTCAAGCGGGAGGGACCCCAGATACGCAGTATTTT.

Comments on this clonotype: Just one base apart from a much larger clone, this may be a read error. The V gene is TRBV19, the J gene TRBJ2-1; 13 positions agree with TRBD2. This CDR3 is 17 amino acids long. Germline CDR1 LNHDA, CDR2 SQIVND (reference sequence). The ends lost 9 bases at V and 2 bases at J; junction bases unmatched: 10. In nucleotides, the CDR3 is TGTGCCAGCACACGGACTAGCGGGAGCGGGGCCTACAATGAGCAGTTCTTC. Amino acids: CASTRTSGSGAYNEQFF.

The chain combines TRBV12-3 or TRBV12-4 with TRBJ2-7; D unclear. V was pared by 6 bases and J by 3 bases, with 9 bases between. CDR3 size: 12 residues. CDR3 DNA sequence: TGTGCCAGCAGATCTAACCACTACGAGCAGTACTTC. Amino acids: CASRSNHYEQYF.

This clonotype was recorded many times. The chain has TRBV11-2 and TRBJ2-3; 7 nucleotides match TRBD2. This CDR3 region has 14 residues. Unmatched junction bases numbered 5, after V lost 0 bases and J lost 8 bases. Looked up from germline, CDR1 is SGHAT and CDR2 is FQNNGV. The CDR3 protein is CASSLEASGATQYF. The CDR3 DNA reads TGTGCCAGCAGCTTAGAAGCTAGCGGTGCTACGCAGTATTTT.